This T cell receptor (beta chain) was captured in a study of T cells in Graves' hyperthyroidism and ophthalmopathy. Regarding this clonotype: This may come from a read error, since a much larger clone is one base off.

Hyperthyroidism of Graves' type that showed no ophthalmopathy progression within 18 months was stable. This CDR3 contains 14 residues. The germline V gene has CDR1 MDHEN and CDR2 SYDVKM. Amplified TCR beta CDR3 regions derived from RNA transcripts. HTBI primers were employed in a first-round RT-PCR of the TCR CDR3. TCRdb recomputed calls from the multiplex PCR reads with MiXCR, one row per CDR3 protein. The data show over 650,000 distinct CDR3 sequences, roughly 15% seen once. Sequenced: blood. The sequence came from a young man with Graves' hyperthyroidism. The V gene is TRBV28, the J gene TRBJ1-2; the D is unclear. The CDR3 sequence is CASSLMVSDYSYTF. In DNA, the CDR3 is TGTGCCAGCAGTTTAATGGTGTCCGACTATAGCTACACCTTC.